This T cell receptor beta chain was found in a study of cytomegalovirus exposure and HLA in healthy donors. Study-level points and caveats: Among CMV-associated TCR beta chains, most appeared HLA-restricted in a later analysis. Equally common other TCR beta chains were less clonally expanded than HLA-associated ones, a later analysis found.

On this clone: Antigen specificity is unknown.

60 Vbeta and 13 Jbeta primers were used in PCR. Measured with immunoSEQ multiplex PCR; TCRdb has only the in-frame clones, and not every one. The repertoire holds roughly 160,000 clones, with approximately 78% as singletons. The CDR3 extends over 13 amino acids. Germline trimming cut 5 bases from V and 5 bases from J; bases unmatched to any gene: 4. CDR1 and CDR2 from the germline V gene are SGHTA and FQGNSA. The source material was PBMCs. This TCR was recovered from a woman aged 25 to 39 in good health and CMV-seropositive. V and J are TRBV7-2 and TRBJ1-2, with 8 bases aligning to TRBD1. The CDR3 sequence is CASSNRQGYGYTF. DNA for the CDR3: TGTGCCAGCAGCAATCGACAGGGGTATGGCTACACCTTC.